The T cell receptor (beta chain) described here comes from a study of T cells expressing NK-cell markers. Study background: Each TCR beta repertoire originated in sorted T cells that were CD3+CD56+NKG2C+, CD3+CD56+NKG2C- or CD3+CD56-NKG2C+. Of eight sequenced donors, seven were HCMV-seropositive and one HCMV-seronegative.

Study results and limitations: The study found dominant NKG2C+ clonotypes at about 1.0-7.5% of CD8+ T cells in about six donors. Where several donors were concerned, these clonotypes also led the CD3+CD56-NKG2C+ fraction.

TCRdb reanalyzed the 5' RACE reads, giving one entry per CDR3 protein sequence and no DNA. This table holds about 150,000 distinct CDR3 sequences. A word on this clonotype: Its antigen is not known.

The germline gives CDR1 WNHNN, CDR2 SYGVQD (reference sequence). The CDR3 has 15 amino acids. The sequencing input was blood T cells: a sorted CD56 or NKG2C T cell subset, CD4+ or CD8+ T cells, or bulk PBMC T cells (not recorded which). The chain combines TRBV10-1 with TRBJ1-5; TCRdb's D call, TRBD1, is unchecked because there is no DNA. The receptor comes from a woman aged 50 to 65 in good health. Here the CDR3 reads CASSEFGTANQPQHF.